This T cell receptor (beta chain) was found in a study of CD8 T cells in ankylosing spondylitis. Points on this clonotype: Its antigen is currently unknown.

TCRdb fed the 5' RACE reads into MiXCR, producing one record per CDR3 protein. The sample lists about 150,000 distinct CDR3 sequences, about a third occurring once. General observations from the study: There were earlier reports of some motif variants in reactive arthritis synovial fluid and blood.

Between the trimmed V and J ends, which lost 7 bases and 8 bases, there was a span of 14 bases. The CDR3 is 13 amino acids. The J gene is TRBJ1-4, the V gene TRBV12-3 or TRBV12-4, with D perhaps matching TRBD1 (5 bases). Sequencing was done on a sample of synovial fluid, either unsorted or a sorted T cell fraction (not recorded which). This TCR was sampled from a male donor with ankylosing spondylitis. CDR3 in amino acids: CASTQGFDEKLFF. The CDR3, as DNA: TGTGCCAGCACCCAGGGATTCGACGAAAAACTGTTTTTT.